This entry is about one T cell receptor (beta chain). The germline V gene encodes CDR1 SEHNR and CDR2 FQNEAQ (reference sequence). The CDR3 sequence is 13 residues long. V was trimmed by 2 bases and J by 5 bases, leaving 9 bases between them. One entry per CDR3 protein results from TCRdb running MiXCR on the RT-PCR reads. The sample contains about 830,000 distinct CDR3 sequences, less than 20% of which appear only once. This record comes from a study of response to subunit inactivated influenza vaccine. The chain joins TRBV7-9 to TRBJ1-1, with D hard to call. The sequenced sample was PBMCs from blood, obtained around 5 days after vaccination. The sequence derives from a man aged 45-65 years who received an inactivated influenza vaccine. Here the CDR3 DNA reads TGTGCCAGCAGCTTATCCGCGAGGACTGAAGCTTTCTTT. It specifies CASSLSARTEAFF.